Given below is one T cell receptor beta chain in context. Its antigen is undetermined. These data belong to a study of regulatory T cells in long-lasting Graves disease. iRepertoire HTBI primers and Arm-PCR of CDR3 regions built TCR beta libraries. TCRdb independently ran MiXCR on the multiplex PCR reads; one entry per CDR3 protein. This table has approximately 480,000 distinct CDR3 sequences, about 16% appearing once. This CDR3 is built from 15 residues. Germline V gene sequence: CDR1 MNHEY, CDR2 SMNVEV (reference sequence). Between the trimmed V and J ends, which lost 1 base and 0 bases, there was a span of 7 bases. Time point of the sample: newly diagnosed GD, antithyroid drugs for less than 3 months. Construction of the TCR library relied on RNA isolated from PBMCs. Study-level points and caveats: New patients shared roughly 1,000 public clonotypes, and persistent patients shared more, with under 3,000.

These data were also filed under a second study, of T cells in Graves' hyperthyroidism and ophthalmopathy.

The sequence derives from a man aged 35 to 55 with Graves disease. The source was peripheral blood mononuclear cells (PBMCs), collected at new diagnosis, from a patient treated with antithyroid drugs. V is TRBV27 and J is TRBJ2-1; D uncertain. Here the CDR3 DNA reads TGTGCCAGCAGTTTATGGTCAGACTCCTACAATGAGCAGTTCTTC. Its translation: CASSLWSDSYNEQFF.